This T cell receptor (beta chain) was captured in a study of T-cell reconstitution after alpha-beta-depleted transplantation in children. The study, taken as a whole, reports: Reportedly, roughly two months post-transplant, alpha-beta T cells arose from several hundred expanded graft clones. Recipient T cells and thymic progenitors that survived gave rise to the high TCRbeta diversity observed at day 60 in some patients. Newly produced T cells mostly accounted for T-cell counts and diversity one year post-transplant.

Preparing the TCRbeta library involved the use of unique molecular identifiers. TCRdb re-called the PCR reads through MiXCR, storing one row per CDR3 protein. Of about 610,000 distinct CDR3 sequences listed, 25% to 30% are singletons. A note on this clonotype: What it recognizes is unknown.

This receptor was obtained from a boy less than two years old with Wiskott-Aldrich syndrome, due to receive a stem cell transplant. This specimen was PBMCs, taken before TCRalphabeta/CD19-depleted stem cell transplant.

The CDR3 spells CASSQIQGGTEAFF. The DNA for the CDR3 is TGTGCCAGCAGCCAAATACAGGGGGGAACTGAAGCTTTCTTT. The chain couples TRBV4-2 to TRBJ1-1; 8 bases are shared with TRBD1. The CDR3 is 14 residues long. Germline lookup yields CDR1 LGHNA and CDR2 YNFKEQ. The ends lost 2 bases at V and 5 bases at J; junction bases unmatched: 4.